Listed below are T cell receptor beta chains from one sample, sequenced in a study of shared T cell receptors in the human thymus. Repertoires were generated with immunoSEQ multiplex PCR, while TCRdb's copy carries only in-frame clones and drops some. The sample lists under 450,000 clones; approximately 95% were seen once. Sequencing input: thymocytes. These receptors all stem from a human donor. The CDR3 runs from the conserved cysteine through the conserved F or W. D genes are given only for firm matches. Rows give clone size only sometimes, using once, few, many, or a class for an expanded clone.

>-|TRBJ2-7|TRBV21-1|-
CASSKVGRGPITYEQYF
TGTGCCAGCAGCAAGGTGGGGCGGGGGCCCATAACCTACGAGCAGTACTTC
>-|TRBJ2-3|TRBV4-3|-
CASSQEKTDTQYF
TGCGCCAGCAGCCAAGAAAAGACAGATACGCAGTATTTT
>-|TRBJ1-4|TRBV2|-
CAGSDRPNEKLFF
TGTGCCGGGTCTGACAGGCCTAATGAAAAACTGTTTTTT
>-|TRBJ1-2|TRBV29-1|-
CSVRVHGQDGYTF
TGCAGCGTAAGGGTCCACGGGCAGGATGGCTACACCTTC
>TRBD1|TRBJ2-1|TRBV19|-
CASSAPGTVSYNEQFF
TGTGCCAGTAGTGCCCCCGGGACAGTCTCCTACAATGAGCAGTTCTTC
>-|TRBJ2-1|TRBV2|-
CASSEHANPGLNEQFF
TGTGCCAGCAGTGAACATGCGAATCCAGGCCTCAATGAGCAGTTCTTC
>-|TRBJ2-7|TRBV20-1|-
CSVQGTHEQYF
TGCAGTGTCCAGGGGACCCACGAGCAGTACTTC
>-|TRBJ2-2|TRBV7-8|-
CASSLVTSTGELFF
TGTGCCAGCAGCTTAGTTACTAGCACCGGGGAGCTGTTTTTT
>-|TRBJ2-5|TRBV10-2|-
CASSESTADSQETQYF
TGCGCCAGCAGTGAGTCGACGGCGGATTCACAAGAGACCCAGTACTTC
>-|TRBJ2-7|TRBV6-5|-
CASSPHRDGAHEQYF
TGTGCCAGCAGCCCGCACCGGGACGGGGCCCACGAGCAGTACTTC
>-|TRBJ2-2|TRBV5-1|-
CATSIESTELFF
TGCGCCACCTCAATCGAGAGTACGGAGCTGTTTTTT
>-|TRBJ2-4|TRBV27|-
CASSPQDSALAKNIQYF
TGTGCCAGCAGTCCCCAGGACAGCGCCCTAGCCAAAAACATTCAGTACTTC
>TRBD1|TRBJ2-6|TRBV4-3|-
CASSQDFKQGARGANVLTF
TGCGCCAGCAGCCAAGATTTTAAGCAGGGGGCGAGGGGGGCCAACGTCCTGACTTTC
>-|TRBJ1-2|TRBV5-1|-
CASSLSGGGYGYTF
TGCGCCAGCAGCTTGAGCGGGGGCGGCTATGGCTACACCTTC
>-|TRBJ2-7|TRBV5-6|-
CASSLTPVPYEQYF
TGTGCCAGCAGCTTGACGCCTGTACCCTACGAGCAGTACTTC
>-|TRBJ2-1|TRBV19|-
CASIEGGAFPYNEQFF
TGTGCCAGTATCGAAGGGGGGGCTTTTCCCTACAATGAGCAGTTCTTC
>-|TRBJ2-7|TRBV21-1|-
CASSASYEQYF
TGTGCCAGCAGCGCTTCCTACGAGCAGTACTTC
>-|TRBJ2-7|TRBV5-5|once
CASSLAGVGHEQYF
TGTGCCAGCAGCTTGGCGGGGGTCGGCCACGAGCAGTACTTC
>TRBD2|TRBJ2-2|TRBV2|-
CASTRRLAGGSNTGELFF
TGTGCCAGCACTCGCCGTCTAGCGGGAGGGAGTAACACCGGGGAGCTGTTTTTT
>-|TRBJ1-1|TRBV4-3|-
CASSQEGSDMSTEAFF
TGCGCCAGCAGCCAAGAGGGGTCCGATATGAGCACTGAAGCTTTCTTT
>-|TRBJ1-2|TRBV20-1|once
CSAPTGPLQTF
TGCAGTGCTCCGACAGGCCCCCTGCAAACCTTC
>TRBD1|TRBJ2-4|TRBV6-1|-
CASSERQGCLAKNIQYF
TGTGCCAGCAGTGAAAGACAGGGGTGTCTGGCCAAAAACATTCAGTACTTC
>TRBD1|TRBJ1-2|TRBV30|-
CAWERQGGGYTF
TGTGCCTGGGAGCGGCAGGGGGGTGGCTACACCTTC
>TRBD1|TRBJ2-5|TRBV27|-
CASSLLQGAGETQYF
TGTGCCAGCAGTTTATTACAGGGGGCTGGGGAGACCCAGTACTTC
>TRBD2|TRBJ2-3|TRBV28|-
CASSFRSREGPDTQYF
TGTGCCAGCAGTTTTCGGTCGCGGGAGGGGCCAGATACGCAGTATTTT
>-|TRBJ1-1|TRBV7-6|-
CASSLVRGKGRGNTEAFF
TGTGCCAGCAGCTTAGTCCGGGGGAAAGGACGAGGGAACACTGAAGCTTTCTTT
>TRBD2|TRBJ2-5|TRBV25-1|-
CASPCGLAERQETQYF
TGTGCCAGCCCTTGCGGACTAGCGGAACGCCAAGAGACCCAGTACTTC
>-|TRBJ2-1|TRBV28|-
CASSLRSAGLGYNEQFF
TGTGCCAGCAGTTTAAGGTCCGCGGGGTTGGGGTACAATGAGCAGTTCTTC
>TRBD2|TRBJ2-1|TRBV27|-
CASSRGLAGDNEQFF
TGTGCCAGCAGCCGAGGACTAGCGGGAGACAATGAGCAGTTCTTC
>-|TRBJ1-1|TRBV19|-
CASKPQGVTEAFF
TGTGCCAGTAAACCACAGGGAGTCACTGAAGCTTTCTTT
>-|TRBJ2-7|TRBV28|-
CASSFPAGPNEQYF
TGTGCCAGCAGTTTCCCGGCAGGGCCCAACGAGCAGTACTTC
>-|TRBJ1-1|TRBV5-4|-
CASTQQGEAFF
TGTGCCAGCACACAACAGGGAGAAGCTTTCTTT
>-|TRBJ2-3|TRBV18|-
CASSLNGPATDTQYF
TGTGCCAGCTCACTAAACGGGCCGGCGACAGATACGCAGTATTTT
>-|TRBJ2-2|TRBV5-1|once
CASTLVLGIASHFTGELFF
TGCGCCAGCACCCTTGTATTGGGAATCGCGAGCCACTTCACCGGGGAGCTGTTTTTT
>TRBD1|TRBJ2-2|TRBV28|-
CASSLRQGISNTGELFF
TGTGCCAGCAGTTTGCGACAGGGAATTTCGAACACCGGGGAGCTGTTTTTT
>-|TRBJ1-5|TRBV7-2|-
CASTTRPSGKIEPQHF
TGTGCCAGCACCACGCGGCCCTCAGGGAAAATCGAGCCCCAGCATTTT
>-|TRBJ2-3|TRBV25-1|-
CASREGGSAQYF
TGTGCCAGCAGGGAGGGGGGGTCAGCGCAGTATTTT
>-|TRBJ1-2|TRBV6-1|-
CASSSGYNYGYTF
TGTGCCAGCAGTTCAGGGTATAACTATGGCTACACCTTC
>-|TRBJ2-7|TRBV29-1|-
CSVAQTRTSSYEQYF
TGCAGCGTTGCTCAAACTAGGACAAGCTCCTACGAGCAGTACTTC
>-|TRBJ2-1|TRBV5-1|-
CASSATGASSYNEQFF
TGCGCCAGCAGCGCGACAGGTGCCTCCTCCTACAATGAGCAGTTCTTC
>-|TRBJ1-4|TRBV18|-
CASSPNGDYPREKLFF
TGTGCCAGCTCACCAAATGGGGATTACCCGAGGGAAAAACTGTTTTTT
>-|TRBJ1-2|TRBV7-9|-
CASSLPLGRGTYGYTF
TGTGCCAGCAGCTTACCCCTGGGGAGGGGGACCTATGGCTACACCTTC
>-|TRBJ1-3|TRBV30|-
CAWSVPHYRDTIYF
TGTGCCTGGAGTGTCCCCCACTACAGGGACACCATATATTTT
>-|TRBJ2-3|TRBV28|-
CASSLPGRRREPDTQYF
TGTGCCAGCAGTCTCCCGGGCCGAAGGAGGGAACCAGATACGCAGTATTTT
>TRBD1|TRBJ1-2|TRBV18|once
CASSPPDRVGYGYTF
TGTGCCAGCTCACCACCGGACAGGGTAGGGTATGGCTACACCTTC
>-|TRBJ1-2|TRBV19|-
CASSIGTSEANYGYTF
TGTGCCAGTAGTATAGGGACCTCGGAAGCCAACTATGGCTACACCTTC
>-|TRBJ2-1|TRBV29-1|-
CSGDYNEQFF
TGCAGCGGGGACTACAATGAGCAGTTCTTC
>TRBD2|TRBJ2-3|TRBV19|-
CASSRLAGASDTQYF
TGTGCCAGTAGTCGACTAGCGGGAGCGTCAGATACGCAGTATTTT
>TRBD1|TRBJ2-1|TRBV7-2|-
CASSFWTGVDEQFF
TGTGCCAGCAGCTTCTGGACAGGGGTGGATGAGCAGTTCTTC
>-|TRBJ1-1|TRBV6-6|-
CASSYGTVEAFF
TGTGCCAGCAGTTATGGCACCGTTGAAGCTTTCTTT
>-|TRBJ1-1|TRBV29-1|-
CSPEEVAFGTNLGGTEAFF
TGCAGCCCCGAGGAAGTTGCCTTCGGGACCAACCTGGGTGGCACTGAAGCTTTCTTT
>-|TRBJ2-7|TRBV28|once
CASSFPSGTPYEQYF
TGTGCCAGCAGTTTCCCATCCGGGACGCCGTACGAGCAGTACTTC
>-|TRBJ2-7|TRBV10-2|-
CASSNYEQYF
TGCGCCAGCAGTAACTACGAGCAGTACTTC
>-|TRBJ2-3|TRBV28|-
CASRPLEGTDTQYF
TGTGCCAGCAGGCCACTAGAGGGGACAGATACGCAGTATTTT
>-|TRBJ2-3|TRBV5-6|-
CASSLYASTDTQYF
TGTGCCAGCAGCTTGTACGCTAGCACAGATACGCAGTATTTT